The T cell receptor beta chain under discussion was sequenced for a study of shared clonotypes between healthy human individuals. Study details: Donors had three CD4 naive, three CD4 memory, two CD8 naive and one CD8 memory plate apiece.

Repertoires were generated with immunoSEQ multiplex PCR, while TCRdb's copy carries only in-frame clones and drops some. The repertoire holds about 1,900,000 clones, about 95% seen once, with 0.9% to 1.5% in the top ten. The CDR3 has 16 residues. The V end lost 3 bases, the J end lost 2 bases, and 17 bases lay between the germline ends. The V gene's germline CDR1 is SGDLS and CDR2 YYNGEE. Naive CD8 cells comprised CD45RO-negative, CCR7-positively selected cells, excluding terminally differentiated effector memory CD45RA+ cells. Input material: naive CD8+ T cells sorted from blood. The TCR originated in a man younger than 35 in good health. The chain employs TRBV9 and TRBJ2-5, with a weak D call TRBD2 (6 bases). The CDR3 DNA reads as TGTGCCAGCAGCGACCCCGGGACCGGAGGGCAAGAGACCCAGTACTTC. Residues: CASSDPGTGGQETQYF.